This T cell receptor (beta chain) was observed in a study of vaccination effects on CD4 cells after COVID-19. Germline loops: CDR1 MGHRA, CDR2 YSYEKL. The CDR3 contains 16 residues. The V end lost 2 bases, the J end lost 2 bases, and 16 bases lay between the germline ends. Some clones are missing from TCRdb's copy, which holds only in-frame ones; the method was immunoSEQ multiplex PCR. The sample has some 41,000 clones; roughly 66% are singletons. ViraFEST expansion of antigen-specific CD4+ T cells with viral peptide pools preceded sequencing. At the end of about 10 days of culture, CD4+ T cells were isolated. People in the vaccine group had not been infected with SARS-CoV-2 before, and their nucleocapsid antibodies were negative. Findings and caveats of the study: In vaccinees who were healthy, merely 1 out of 255 vaccine-induced clones cross-reacted with common cold coronaviruses.

Of note for this clone: What it binds is unknown.

The sample was CD4+ T cells from PBMCs cultured with HCoV-OC43 spike peptides, taken before COVID-19 vaccination. As to subset: HCoV-OC43 spike overlapping peptide pool stimulation. The receptor comes from a human donor who received a COVID-19 vaccine. The chain joins TRBV4-1 to TRBJ2-7, with a tentative D call TRBD1 (6 bases). The CDR3 loop is CASSQIQGVRPYEQYF. CDR3 in DNA: TGCGCCAGCAGCCAAATACAGGGTGTCAGACCCTACGAGCAGTACTTC.